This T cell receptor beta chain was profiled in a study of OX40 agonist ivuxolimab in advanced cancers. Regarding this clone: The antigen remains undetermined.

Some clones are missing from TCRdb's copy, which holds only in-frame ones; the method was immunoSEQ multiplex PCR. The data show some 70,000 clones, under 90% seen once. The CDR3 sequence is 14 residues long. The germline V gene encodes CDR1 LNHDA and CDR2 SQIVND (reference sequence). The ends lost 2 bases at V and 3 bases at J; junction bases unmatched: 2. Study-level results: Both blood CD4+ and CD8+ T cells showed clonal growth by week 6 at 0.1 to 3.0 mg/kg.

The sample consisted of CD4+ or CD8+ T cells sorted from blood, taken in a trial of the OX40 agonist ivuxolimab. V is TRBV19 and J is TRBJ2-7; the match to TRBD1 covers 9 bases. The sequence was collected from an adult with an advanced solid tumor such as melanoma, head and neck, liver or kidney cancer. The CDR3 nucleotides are TGTGCCAGTAGTATAACAGGGGGCCACTACGAGCAGTACTTC. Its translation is CASSITGGHYEQYF.